The 21 T cell receptor beta chains presented below share a single source sample, sequenced in a study of T cells in Graves' hyperthyroidism and ophthalmopathy (dated by TCRdb to about 2019). Receptors were amplified or captured by multiplex PCR. Reads for this sample came from an Illumina HiSeq 2000. The TCR beta CDR3 regions were amplified from RNA transcripts. The first round of RT-PCR for the TCR CDR3 was performed with the HTBI primer set and the Qiagen OneStep RT-PCR kit. TCRdb trimmed public reads at Q25 via fastp, called clones via MiXCR and kept in-frame beta chains. One record per CDR3 amino acid sequence lists the most common genes and DNA. The sample records 500,000 to 700,000 distinct CDR3 sequences, approximately 16% of which are singletons. 15% to 20% of the sample rests with the top ten. Sequencing used blood. The receptors derive from a woman in her late teens or twenties with Graves' hyperthyroidism.

The chain carries TRBV20-1 and TRBJ1-2; D is uncertain. CDR3 length: 13 residues. Germline loops: CDR1 DFQATT, CDR2 SNEGSKA (reference sequence). Trimming took 6 bases from V and 4 from J, leaving 15 bases between them. CDR3 in amino acids: CSALRRESYGYTF. The CDR3 DNA follows: TGCAGTGCCCTTAGGCGGGAAAGCTATGGCTACACCTTC.

This clonotype turned up a few times. The chain employs TRBV9 and TRBJ2-1; 11 bases agree with TRBD1. The V gene end was trimmed by 0 bases and the J gene end by 8 bases; junction bases not matched to a gene: 7. In germline, CDR1 is SGDLS, CDR2 YYNGEE. This CDR3 comprises 16 residues. The CDR3: CASSVDLGTGGYEQFF. The CDR3 coding sequence is TGTGCCAGCAGCGTAGACCTTGGGACAGGGGGATATGAGCAGTTCTTC.

This clonotype was detected only a few times. This chain connects TRBV20-1 to TRBJ1-4; 7 bases are shared with TRBD1. This CDR3 contains 13 residues. Unmatched junction bases numbered 5, after V lost 6 bases and J lost 4 bases. CDR1 is DFQATT, CDR2 SNEGSKA, per germline (reference sequence). The CDR3 DNA is TGCAGTGCACTCGACAGGGATAATGAAAAACTGTTTTTT. Protein product: CSALDRDNEKLFF.

This clonotype came up many times. The J gene is TRBJ2-5, the V gene TRBV2, with TRBD2 as a possible D gene (6 bases). This CDR3 spans 15 amino acids. Trimming pared 6 bases from V and 7 bases from J, leaving 21 bases between. Germline CDR1 reads SNHLY; CDR2 reads FYNNEI. The CDR3 DNA sequence: TGTGCCAGCAGGGCCGAGACTAGTTCCGGTGGGACCCAGTACTTC. The encoded protein is CASRAETSSGGTQYF.

With regard to this clonotype: At one end the junction does not follow the germline gene, possibly because of a read error. V and J are TRBV5-8 and TRBJ1-5, with 7 bases that match TRBD1. The germline CDR1 and CDR2 sequences are SGHTS and YDEGEE. The CDR3 loop spans 16 amino acids. The DNA for the CDR3 is TGTGCCAGCAGCCTACGAGTAGGGGGCGGGGGTCAGCCCCGGCATTTT. Translation: CASSLRVGGGGQPRHF.

The chain is built from TRBV5-4 and TRBJ2-1; 7 nucleotides line up with TRBD2. The CDR3 has 15 residues. V shed 3 bases, J shed 4 bases, and the junction held 7 bases outside the gene matches. The germline CDR1 and CDR2 sequences are SGHNT and YYREEE (reference sequence). The CDR3 region is CASSWGVAGYNEQFF. The CDR3 DNA follows: TGTGCCAGCAGCTGGGGGGTAGCGGGTTACAATGAGCAGTTCTTC. The whole variable domain, remainder taken from reference TRBV5-4 and TRBJ2-1, is ETGVTQSPTHLIKTRGQQVTLRCSSQSGHNTVSWYQQALGQGPQFIFQYYREEENGRGNFPPRFSGLQFPNYSSELNVNALELDDSALYLCASSWGVAGYNEQFFGPGTRLTVL.

The CDR3 DNA follows: TGTGCCAGCAGCTTAAGGATCACTAATGAAAAACTGTTTTTT. Amino acid sequence: CASSLRITNEKLFF. The chain has TRBV12-3 or TRBV12-4 and TRBJ1-4; D gene ambiguous. The CDR3 runs 14 residues. Trimming cost V 6 bases and J 2 bases, with 10 bases left between them.

This clonotype has ten or more counts. The chain uses TRBV11-3 and TRBJ2-2, with D unclear. The CDR3 runs to 13 residues. Trimming took off 1 base at V and 0 bases at J, with 0 bases between the two ends. Germline V gene sequence: CDR1 SGHNT, CDR2 YENEEA. The CDR3 protein is CASSLANTGELFF. CDR3 nucleotide sequence: TGTGCCAGCAGCTTAGCGAACACCGGGGAGCTGTTTTTT. The variable domain in full, with the rest retrieved from reference TRBV11-3 and TRBJ2-2, is EAGVVQSPRYKIIEKKQPVAFWCNPISGHNTLYWYLQNLGQGPELLIRYENEEAVDDSQLPKDRFSAERLKGVDSTLKIQPAELGDSAVYLCASSLANTGELFFGEGSRLTVL.

The CDR3 sequence is CASRAEYTDTQYF. As DNA, the CDR3 is TGTGCCAGCCGAGCGGAATACACAGATACGCAGTATTTT. This chain joins TRBV6-1 and TRBJ2-3; D is perhaps TRBD2 (5 bases). Germline assignment: CDR1 MNHNS and CDR2 SASEGT. The germline V and J ends were trimmed by 8 bases and 2 bases, with 11 bases remaining between them. This CDR3 has 13 amino acids.

This clonotype was recorded at least ten times. The chain has TRBV10-3 and TRBJ2-1; TRBD1 agrees at 9 bases. Per germline, CDR1 ENHRY and CDR2 SYGVKD. V lost 0 bases, J lost 6 bases, and 6 bases stayed unmatched. The length of the CDR3 is 16 residues. This CDR3 reads CAISESGTGNPNEQFF. CDR3 DNA sequence: TGTGCCATCAGTGAGTCCGGGACAGGGAATCCCAATGAGCAGTTCTTC.

As for this clonotype: This could be a read error, since a much larger clone is one nucleotide away. The chain has TRBV6-6 and TRBJ1-5, with D uncertain. This CDR3 region has 15 residues. Looked up from germline, CDR1 is MNHNY and CDR2 is SVGAGI (reference sequence). The CDR3 coding sequence is TGTGCCCGCAGTTACTCGGGCGGTAGCAATCAGCCCCAGCATTTT. Protein: CARSYSGGSNQPQHF.

This clonotype was seen many times. The chain recombines TRBV11-2 with TRBJ2-7; D unresolved. Trimming removed 5 bases at V and 2 bases at J, with 13 bases between. CDR1 and CDR2 (germline): SGHAT, FQNNGV. This CDR3 has 14 amino acids. The CDR3 reads CASSPRAGPYEQYF. The CDR3 nucleotides read TGTGCCAGCAGCCCTCGGGCAGGCCCCTACGAGCAGTACTTC.

CDR3: CATSDSPQERGNSPLHF. CDR3 nucleotide sequence: TGTGCCACCAGTGATTCCCCTCAAGAGCGGGGTAATTCACCCCTCCACTTT. The V call is TRBV24-1, the J call TRBJ1-6; D is ambiguous. Germline CDR1 KGHDR, CDR2 SFDVKD. The CDR3 spans 17 residues. Trimming removed 2 bases at V and 6 bases at J, with 16 bases between.

This clonotype occurred many times. The gene calls are TRBV6-2 or TRBV6-3 and TRBJ2-5; perhaps TRBD1 as D (5 bases). Looked up from germline, CDR1 is MNHEY and CDR2 is SVGEGT. V gave up 2 bases and J gave up 4 bases, with 11 bases separating them. The CDR3 has 14 amino acids. The CDR3, as DNA: TGTGCCAGCAGTTACGGGGCTTACGGAGAGACCCAGTACTTC. Translation: CASSYGAYGETQYF.

This clonotype was observed a few times. The chain employs TRBV20-1 and TRBJ2-5; D unresolved. CDR1 and CDR2 from the germline V gene are DFQATT and SNEGSKA (reference sequence). This CDR3 is 13 amino acids long. V lost 1 base and J lost 5, with 11 bases in between. The CDR3 bases are TGCAGTGCTAGAGGAGCCGAGTGGGAGACCCAGTACTTC. Encoded protein: CSARGAEWETQYF.

As to this clonotype: Just one base apart from a much larger clone, this may be a read error. The chain employs TRBV3-1 and TRBJ2-7; no definite D call. The CDR3 runs to 14 residues. CDR1 and CDR2 (germline): LGHDT, YNNKEL (reference sequence). DNA of the CDR3: TGTGCCAGCAGCCAGTGGCGGAGCTCCTACGAGCGGTACTTC. It translates to CASSQWRSSYERYF.

This clonotype was counted ten times or more. The CDR3 DNA reads as TGTGCCAGCAGTGGGGTGGGAGGGGGCACTGAAGCTTTCTTT. As protein: CASSGVGGGTEAFF. The rearrangement links TRBV27 to TRBJ1-1; tentatively, D is TRBD1 (6 bases). The CDR3 is 14 residues long. With 5 bases removed from V and 4 bases from J, the gap between germline ends came to 14 bases. Germline V gene lookup returns CDR1 MNHEY and CDR2 SMNVEV (reference sequence).

This clonotype has ten or more counts. The V and J genes are TRBV20-1 and TRBJ2-3, with D maybe TRBD1 (5 bases). Germline V gene lookup returns CDR1 DFQATT and CDR2 SNEGSKA (reference sequence). Between the trimmed V and J ends, which lost 3 bases and 6 bases, there was a span of 16 bases. This CDR3 is 14 amino acids long. CDR3 sequence reads: CSARPKGVADTQYF. DNA of the CDR3: TGCAGTGCTAGGCCCAAAGGGGTTGCGGATACGCAGTATTTT.

This clonotype was seen a handful of times. The chain carries TRBV5-1 and TRBJ2-1; 12 bases are a match to TRBD2. The V segment lost 5 bases and the J segment 4 bases; nucleotides outside the gene matches: 7. The CDR3 spans 16 residues. Germline assignment: CDR1 SGHRS and CDR2 YFSETQ. Here the CDR3 DNA reads TGCGCCAGCAGTTTCAGACTAGCGGGGGATTACAATGAGCAGTTCTTC. Translation: CASSFRLAGDYNEQFF.

The chain joins TRBV5-1 to TRBJ1-2, with D unclear. The CDR3 is 14 residues long. Trimming removed 2 bases at V and 5 bases at J, with 13 bases between. The V gene's germline CDR1 is SGHRS and CDR2 YFSETQ. CDR3 in amino acids: CASSLTEGSYGYTF. In nucleotides, the CDR3 is TGCGCCAGCAGCTTAACAGAGGGTTCTTATGGCTACACCTTC.

The V gene is TRBV7-9, the J gene TRBJ2-1; D ambiguous. This CDR3 spans 14 amino acids. Germline assignment: CDR1 SEHNR and CDR2 FQNEAQ (reference sequence). V gave up 1 base and J gave up 1 base, with 5 bases separating them. The chain's CDR3 is CASSLVDSYNEQFF. The CDR3 nucleotides are TGTGCCAGCAGCTTAGTCGATTCCTACAATGAGCAGTTCTTC. Full variable domain (missing parts from reference TRBV7-9 and TRBJ2-1): DTGVSQNPRHKITKRGQNVTFRCDPISEHNRLYWYRQTLGQGPEFLTYFQNEAQLEKSRLLSDRFSAERPKGSFSTLEIQRTEQGDSAMYLCASSLVDSYNEQFFGPGTRLTVL.